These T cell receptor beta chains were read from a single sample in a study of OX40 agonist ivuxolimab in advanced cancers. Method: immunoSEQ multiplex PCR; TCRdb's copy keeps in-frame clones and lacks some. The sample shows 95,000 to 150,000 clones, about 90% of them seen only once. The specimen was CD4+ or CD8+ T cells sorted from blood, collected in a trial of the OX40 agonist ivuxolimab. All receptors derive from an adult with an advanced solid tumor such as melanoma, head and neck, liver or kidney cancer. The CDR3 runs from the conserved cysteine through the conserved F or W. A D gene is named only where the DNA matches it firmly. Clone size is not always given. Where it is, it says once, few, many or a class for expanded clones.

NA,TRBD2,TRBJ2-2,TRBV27,TGTGCCAGCAGCAGGACTAGCGGAACTACCGGGGAGCTGTTTTTT,CASSRTSGTTGELFF
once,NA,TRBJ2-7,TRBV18,TGTGCCAGCTCACCATGGGACATCTACGAGCAGTACTTC,CASSPWDIYEQYF
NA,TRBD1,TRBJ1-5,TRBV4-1,TGCGCCAGCAGCCAGCGGACAGGGAACAATCAGCCCCAGCATTTT,CASSQRTGNNQPQHF
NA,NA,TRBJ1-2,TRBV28,TGTGCCAGCAGTTTTCGACCTGGAGGCTACACCTTC,CASSFRPGGYTF
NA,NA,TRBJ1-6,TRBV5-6,TGTGCCAGCAGCCATCCCCTTTCGGCGTCACCCCTCCACTTT,CASSHPLSASPLHF
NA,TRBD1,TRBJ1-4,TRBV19,TGTGCCAGTAGCCCTTGGACAGGGGTCGAAAAACTGTTTTTT,CASSPWTGVEKLFF
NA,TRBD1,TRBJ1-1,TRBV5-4,TGTGCCAGCAGCTCTACCGGGACAGAGAGGAACACTGAAGCTTTCTTT,CASSSTGTERNTEAFF
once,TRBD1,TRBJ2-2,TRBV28,TGTGCCAGCAGTTCGAACAGGGGGCCTTACGCCGGGGAGCTGTTTTTT,CASSSNRGPYAGELFF
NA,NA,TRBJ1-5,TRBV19,TGTGCCAGTACCACCTCCAGGGTTGGGCAGCCCCAGCATTTT,CASTTSRVGQPQHF
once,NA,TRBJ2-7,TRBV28,TGTGCCAGCGTTGCCCCGGGCCAATACAACGAGCAGTACTTC,CASVAPGQYNEQYF
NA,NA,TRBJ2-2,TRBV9,TGTGCCAGCAGCCCCCAACAGTCCACCGGGGAGCTGTTTTTT,CASSPQQSTGELFF
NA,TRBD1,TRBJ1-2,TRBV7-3,TGTGCCAGCAGTTCCCGACAGGGGGCCTCTGGCTACACCTTC,CASSSRQGASGYTF
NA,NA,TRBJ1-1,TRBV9,TGTGCCAGCAGCGTATCCCCCCCAGGGATGAACACTGAAGCTTTCTTT,CASSVSPPGMNTEAFF
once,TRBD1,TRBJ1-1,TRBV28,TGTGCCAGCAGTGTCGGGACAGGGATCAAGGGCACTGAAGCTTTCTTT,CASSVGTGIKGTEAFF
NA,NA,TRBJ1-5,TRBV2,TGTGCCAGCTCCGGGGGCAGGAGTAGCAATCAGCCCCAGCATTTT,CASSGGRSSNQPQHF
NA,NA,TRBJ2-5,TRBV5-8,TGTGCCAGCAGCTTGGAAAGGGGGACTGAGCAGTACTTC,CASSLERGTEQYF
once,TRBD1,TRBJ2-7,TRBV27,TGTGCCAGCAGTCTGGGGACAGGGTCTTTCGAGCAGTACTTC,CASSLGTGSFEQYF
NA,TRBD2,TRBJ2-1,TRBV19,TGTGCCAGTAGTATAAACCCTGGACTAGCGGGACACAATGAGCAGTTCTTC,CASSINPGLAGHNEQFF
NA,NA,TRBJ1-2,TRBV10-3,TGTGCCATCAGTGAGCAGGGGAATGGCTACACCTTC,CAISEQGNGYTF
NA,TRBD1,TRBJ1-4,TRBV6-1,TGTGCCAGCATTGCAGGGGGATCGGATGAAAAACTGTTTTTT,CASIAGGSDEKLFF
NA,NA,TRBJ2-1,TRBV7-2,TGTGCCAGCAGCTCAACCCGGGTTAACAATGAGCAGTTCTTC,CASSSTRVNNEQFF
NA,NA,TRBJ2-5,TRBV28,TGTGCCAGCAGTTCCCCCGCATGGCAGGGAGAGACCCAGTACTTC,CASSSPAWQGETQYF
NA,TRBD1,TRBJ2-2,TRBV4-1,TGCGCCAGCAGCTTAAGGACAGGGAACACCGGGGAGCTGTTTTTT,CASSLRTGNTGELFF
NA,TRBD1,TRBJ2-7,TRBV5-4,TGTGCCAGCAGCTTGGTTGACAGGGGGCTCTACGAGCAGTACTTC,CASSLVDRGLYEQYF
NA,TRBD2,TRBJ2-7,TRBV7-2,TGTGCCAGCAGCTCGGCCGGGAGCGGGAGGTCCTACGAGCAGTACTTC,CASSSAGSGRSYEQYF
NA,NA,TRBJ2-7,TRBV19,TGTGCCAGTAGTGTCGGGGCCGGGGGCGAGCAGTACTTC,CASSVGAGGEQYF
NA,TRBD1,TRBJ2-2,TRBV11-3,TGTGCCAGCAGCCACATACAGGGGGCGGACGGGGAGCTGTTTTTT,CASSHIQGADGELFF
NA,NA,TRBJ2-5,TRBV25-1,TGTGCCAGCAGTGGATTTGGACAGTACCAAGAGACCCAGTACTTC,CASSGFGQYQETQYF
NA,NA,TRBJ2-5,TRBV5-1,TGCGCCAGCAGCTTGGAAGAGACCCAGTACTTC,CASSLEETQYF
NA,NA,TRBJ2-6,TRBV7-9,TGTGCCAGCAGCAGACAAGGGGGCTCTGGGGCCAACGTCCTGACTTTC,CASSRQGGSGANVLTF
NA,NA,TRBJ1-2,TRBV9,TGTGCCAGCAGCGTAGAGTCTTGGGGTGGCTACACCTTC,CASSVESWGGYTF
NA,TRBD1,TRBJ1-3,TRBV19,TGTGCCAGTGCCAGACTACAGGGGGCCTCTGGAAACACCATATATTTT,CASARLQGASGNTIYF
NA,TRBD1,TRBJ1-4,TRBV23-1,TGCGCGAGACAGGGAGTGTTCCAGTTAGAAAAACTGTTTTTT,CARQGVFQLEKLFF
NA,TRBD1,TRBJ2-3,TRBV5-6,TGTGCCAGCAGCTTGGCCGGGACAGCTCCGACAGATACGCAGTATTTT,CASSLAGTAPTDTQYF
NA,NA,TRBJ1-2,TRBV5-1,TGCGCCAGCAGGCCCCTGGCGGGGGGTGATGGCTACACCTTC,CASRPLAGGDGYTF
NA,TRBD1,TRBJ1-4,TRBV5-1,TGCGCCAGCAGCCCCCCACAGGGGAAGGCTAATGAAAAACTGTTTTTT,CASSPPQGKANEKLFF
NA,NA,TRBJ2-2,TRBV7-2,TGTGCCAGCAGCTTAGGGACAACCACCGGGGAGCTGTTTTTT,CASSLGTTTGELFF
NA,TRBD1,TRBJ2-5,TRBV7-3,TGTGCCGGCAGCCAGGGGGTAGGAGGACCGAGGGTGGGAGAGACCCAGTACTTC,CAGSQGVGGPRVGETQYF
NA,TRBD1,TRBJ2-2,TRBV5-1,TGCGCCAGCAGCACCGACCGGACAGGGGGAACCGGGGAGCTGTTTTTT,CASSTDRTGGTGELFF
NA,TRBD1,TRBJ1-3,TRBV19,TGTGCCAGTAGTCTCACAGGGGGCGACGGAAACACCATATATTTT,CASSLTGGDGNTIYF
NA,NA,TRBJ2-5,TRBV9,TGTGCCAGCAGCTTTCGAGGTCGGACTATAAACCCTCAAGAGACCCAGTACTTC,CASSFRGRTINPQETQYF
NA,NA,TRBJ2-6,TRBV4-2,TGTGCCAGCAGCCAGGCTTCGGGACACTCCTCTGGGGCCAACGTCCTGACTTTC,CASSQASGHSSGANVLTF
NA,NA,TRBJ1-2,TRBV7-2,TGTGCCAGCAGCTTAAGCGAGGTTCATGGCTACACCTTC,CASSLSEVHGYTF
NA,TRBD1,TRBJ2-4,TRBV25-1,TGTGCCAGCAGTGAGACAGGGGGCCTCAAAAACATTCAGTACTTC,CASSETGGLKNIQYF
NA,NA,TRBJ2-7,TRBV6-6,TGTGCCAGCAGTTACTCCTCCGGCACGTACTCCTACGAGCAGTACTTC,CASSYSSGTYSYEQYF
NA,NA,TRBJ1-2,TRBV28,TGTGCCAGCAGTAGCGACCAGGGGAGGGAAGGGTATGGCTACACCTTC,CASSSDQGREGYGYTF
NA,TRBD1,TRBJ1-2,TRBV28,TGTGCCAGCAGTTCCGGGGCGGCAGGGGGTTACTATGGCTACACCTTC,CASSSGAAGGYYGYTF
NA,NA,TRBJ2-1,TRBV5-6,TGTGCCAGCAGCTTAGGGACACGGCTTGAGCAGTTCTTC,CASSLGTRLEQFF
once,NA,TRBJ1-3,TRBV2,TGTGCCAGCAGTGAATGGTACAGCTCTGGAAACACCATATATTTT,CASSEWYSSGNTIYF
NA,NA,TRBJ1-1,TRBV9,TGTGCCAGCAGCGTGGGCCAAGGGGGCACTGAAGCTTTCTTT,CASSVGQGGTEAFF
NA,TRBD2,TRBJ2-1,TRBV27,TGTGCCAGCAGAAACAGCGGGAGGGCCTTTGAGCAGTTCTTC,CASRNSGRAFEQFF